The 8 T cell receptor beta chains in this list originate from one sample, sequenced in a study of blood T cell repertoires in COVID-19. TCRdb's copy holds only in-frame clones and misses some; the assay was immunoSEQ multiplex PCR. The repertoire consists of 84,000 or so clones, with 60% to 85% occurring once and the leading ten covering roughly 50%. The sequenced material came from peripheral blood. The receptors originated from a human donor in a cohort sampled during active COVID-19.

The chain couples TRBV9 to TRBJ2-7; tentatively, D is TRBD1 (6 bases). The CDR3 covers 17 residues. V was trimmed by 0 bases and J by 4 bases, leaving 20 bases between them. Looked up from germline, CDR1 is SGDLS and CDR2 is YYNGEE. The CDR3 is CASSVDLGAGSPYEQYF. CDR3 DNA sequence: TGTGCCAGCAGCGTAGATTTGGGGGCAGGGTCCCCATACGAGCAGTACTTC.

The chain combines TRBV5-8 with TRBJ2-3, with 7 bases matching TRBD2. J was trimmed by 4 bases and V by 1 base; bases with no gene match: 6. Germline V gives CDR1 SGHTS, CDR2 YDEGEE. The CDR3 contains 15 residues. CDR3 in DNA: TGTGCCAGCAGCTTGTTGGGACTAAAGGCAGATACGCAGTATTTT. This codes for CASSLLGLKADTQYF. The complete variable domain, with remaining parts taken from reference TRBV5-8 and TRBJ2-3, reads EAGVTQSPTHLIKTRGQQATLRCSPISGHTSVYWYQQALGLGLQFLLWYDEGEERNRGNFPPRFSGRQFPNYSSELNVNALELEDSALYLCASSLLGLKADTQYFGPGTRLTVL.

The rearrangement links TRBV5-4 to TRBJ1-4; D possibly corresponds to TRBD1 (5 bases). CDR1 and CDR2 (germline): SGHNT, YYREEE (reference sequence). This CDR3 comprises 15 residues. V was cut by 1 base and J by 4 bases, with 11 bases left in between. The CDR3 protein is CASSLPGGDNEKLFF. DNA for the CDR3: TGTGCCAGCAGCTTGCCCGGGGGGGATAATGAAAAACTGTTTTTT. The full variable domain, its missing parts supplied by reference TRBV5-4 and TRBJ1-4, is ETGVTQSPTHLIKTRGQQVTLRCSSQSGHNTVSWYQQALGQGPQFIFQYYREEENGRGNFPPRFSGLQFPNYSSELNVNALELDDSALYLCASSLPGGDNEKLFFGSGTQLSVL.

The chain uses TRBV29-1 and TRBJ2-7; D may be TRBD1 (5 bases). The CDR3 length is 12 residues. The germline V and J ends were trimmed by 3 bases and 5 bases, with 11 bases remaining between them. Germline lookup yields CDR1 SQVTM and CDR2 ANQGSEA. CDR3 in amino acids: CSVDGQGNEQYF. Here the CDR3 DNA reads TGCAGCGTTGATGGTCAGGGCAACGAGCAGTACTTC.

V and J are TRBV25-1 and TRBJ1-4, with TRBD1 matching 7 bases. Trimming cost V 1 base and J 3 bases; bases outside gene matches: 2. The CDR3 is 15 amino acids. The germline V gene encodes CDR1 MGHDK and CDR2 SYGVNS. CDR3 amino acids: CASSEFTGANEKLFF. The CDR3 DNA is TGTGCCAGCAGTGAATTTACAGGGGCTAATGAAAAACTGTTTTTT. Full variable domain (outside the CDR3, taken from reference TRBV25-1 and TRBJ1-4): EADIYQTPRYLVIGTGKKITLECSQTMGHDKMYWYQQDPGMELHLIHYSYGVNSTEKGDLSSESTVSRIRTEHFPLTLESARPSHTSQYLCASSEFTGANEKLFFGSGTQLSVL.

V usage is TRBV5-1 and J usage is TRBJ2-5, with D maybe TRBD1 (5 bases). The germline V gene encodes CDR1 SGHRS and CDR2 YFSETQ. This CDR3 spans 13 amino acids. The V and J ends lost 7 bases and 4 bases respectively, with 14 bases between them. The CDR3, as DNA: TGCGCCAGCGGGGCCTCCTCGCGAGAGACCCAGTACTTC. Translating gives CASGASSRETQYF.

The chain joins TRBV7-6 to TRBJ2-2; 11 bases are shared with TRBD2. J was trimmed by 3 bases and V by 4 bases; bases with no gene match: 13. The CDR3 length is 19 residues. The germline gives CDR1 SGHVS, CDR2 FNYEAQ. The CDR3 DNA reads TGTGCCAGCAGCTCCTCCAATCCCGGGACTAGCGGATACACCGGGGAGCTGTTTTTT. The encoded protein is CASSSSNPGTSGYTGELFF.

The chain couples TRBV14 to TRBJ1-1; possible D gene TRBD1, 6 bases. With 3 bases removed from V and 6 bases from J, the gap between germline ends came to 17 bases. CDR3 length equals 15 residues. Germline V gene data show CDR1 as SGHDN and CDR2 as FVKESK. The CDR3 loop is CASSHRTVVFAEAFF. The CDR3 region has the DNA TGTGCCAGCAGCCACCGGACAGTCGTCTTTGCTGAAGCTTTCTTT.